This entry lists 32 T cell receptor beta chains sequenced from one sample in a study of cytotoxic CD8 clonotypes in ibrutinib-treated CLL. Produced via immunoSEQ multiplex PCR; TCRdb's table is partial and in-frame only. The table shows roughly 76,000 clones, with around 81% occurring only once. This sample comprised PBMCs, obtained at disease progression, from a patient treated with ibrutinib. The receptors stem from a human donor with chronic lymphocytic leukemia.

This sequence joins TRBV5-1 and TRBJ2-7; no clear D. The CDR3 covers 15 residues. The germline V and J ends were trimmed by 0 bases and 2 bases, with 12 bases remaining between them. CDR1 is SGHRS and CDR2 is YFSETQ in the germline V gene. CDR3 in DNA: TGCGCCAGCAGCTTGGTACAAAGGGCGACCTACGAGCAGTACTTC. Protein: CASSLVQRATYEQYF.

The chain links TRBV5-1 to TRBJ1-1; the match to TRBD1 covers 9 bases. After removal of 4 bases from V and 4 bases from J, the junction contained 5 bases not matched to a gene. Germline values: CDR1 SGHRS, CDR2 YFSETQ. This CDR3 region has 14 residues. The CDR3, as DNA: TGCGCCAGCAGCCCACAGGGACAGGGCACTGAAGCTTTCTTT. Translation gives CASSPQGQGTEAFF.

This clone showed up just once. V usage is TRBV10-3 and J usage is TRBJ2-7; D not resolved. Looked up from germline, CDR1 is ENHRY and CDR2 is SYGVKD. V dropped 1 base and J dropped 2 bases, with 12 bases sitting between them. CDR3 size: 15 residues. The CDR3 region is CAISEFIRFPYEQYF. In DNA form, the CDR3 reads TGTGCCATCAGTGAGTTTATCAGGTTCCCCTACGAGCAGTACTTC.

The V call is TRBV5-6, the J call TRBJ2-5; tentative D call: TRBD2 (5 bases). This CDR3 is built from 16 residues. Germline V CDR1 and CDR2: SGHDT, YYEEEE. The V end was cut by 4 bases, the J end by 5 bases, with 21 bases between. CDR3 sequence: CASSAFHGSASETQYF. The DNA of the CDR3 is TGTGCCAGCAGCGCCTTTCATGGTAGCGCTTCCGAGACCCAGTACTTC. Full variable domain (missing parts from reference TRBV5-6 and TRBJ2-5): DAGVTQSPTHLIKTRGQQVTLRCSPKSGHDTVSWYQQALGQGPQFIFQYYEEEERQRGNFPDRFSGHQFPNYSSELNVNALLLGDSALYLCASSAFHGSASETQYFGPGTRLLVL.

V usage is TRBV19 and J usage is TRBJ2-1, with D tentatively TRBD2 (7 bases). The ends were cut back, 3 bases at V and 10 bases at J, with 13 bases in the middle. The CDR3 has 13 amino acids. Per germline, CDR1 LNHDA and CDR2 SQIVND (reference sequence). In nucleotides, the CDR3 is TGTGCCAGTAGTATTCTCGGGGGGCACGAGCAGTTCTTC. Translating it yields CASSILGGHEQFF.

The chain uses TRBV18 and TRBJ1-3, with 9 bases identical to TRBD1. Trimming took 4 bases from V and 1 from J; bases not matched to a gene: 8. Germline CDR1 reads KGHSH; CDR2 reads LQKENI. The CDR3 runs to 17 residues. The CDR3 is CASSQFRDRASGNTIYF. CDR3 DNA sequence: TGTGCCAGCTCACAGTTCCGGGACAGGGCTTCTGGAAACACCATATATTTT.

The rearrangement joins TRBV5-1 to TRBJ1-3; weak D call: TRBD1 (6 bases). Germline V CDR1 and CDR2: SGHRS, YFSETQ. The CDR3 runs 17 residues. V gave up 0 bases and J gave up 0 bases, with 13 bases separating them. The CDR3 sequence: CASSLVGQLNSGNTIYF. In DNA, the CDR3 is TGCGCCAGCAGCTTGGTGGGACAACTGAACTCTGGAAACACCATATATTTT.

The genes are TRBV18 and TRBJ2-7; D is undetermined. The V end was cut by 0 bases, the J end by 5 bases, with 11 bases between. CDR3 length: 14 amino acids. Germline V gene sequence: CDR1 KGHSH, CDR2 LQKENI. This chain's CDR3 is CASSPPSLSHEQYF. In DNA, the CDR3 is TGTGCCAGCTCACCACCGTCGCTATCCCACGAGCAGTACTTC.

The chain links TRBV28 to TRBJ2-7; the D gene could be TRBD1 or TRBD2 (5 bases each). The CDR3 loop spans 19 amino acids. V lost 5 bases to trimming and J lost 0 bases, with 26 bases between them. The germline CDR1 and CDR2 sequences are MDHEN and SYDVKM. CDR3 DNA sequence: TGTGCCAGCAGTCGAACTGGACTCCTCCGGGCCCAGGGCTCCTACGAGCAGTACTTC. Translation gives CASSRTGLLRAQGSYEQYF.

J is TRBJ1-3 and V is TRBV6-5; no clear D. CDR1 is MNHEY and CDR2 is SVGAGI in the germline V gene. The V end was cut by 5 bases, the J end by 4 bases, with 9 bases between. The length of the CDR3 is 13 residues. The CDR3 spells CASSPDGGNTIYF. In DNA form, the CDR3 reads TGTGCCAGCAGTCCCGACGGAGGAAACACCATATATTTT.

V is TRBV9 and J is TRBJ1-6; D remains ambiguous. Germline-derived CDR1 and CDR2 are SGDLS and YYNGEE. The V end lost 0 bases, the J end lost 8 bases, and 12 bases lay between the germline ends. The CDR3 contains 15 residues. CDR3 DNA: TGTGCCAGCAGCGTAGATACTTGGTTTCATTCACCCCTCCACTTT. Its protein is CASSVDTWFHSPLHF.

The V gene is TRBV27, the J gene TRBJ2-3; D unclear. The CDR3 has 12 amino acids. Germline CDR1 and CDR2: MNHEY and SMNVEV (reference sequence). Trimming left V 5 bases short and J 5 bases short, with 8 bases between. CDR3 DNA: TGTGCCAGCAGTACCATACAAGATACGCAGTATTTT. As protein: CASSTIQDTQYF.

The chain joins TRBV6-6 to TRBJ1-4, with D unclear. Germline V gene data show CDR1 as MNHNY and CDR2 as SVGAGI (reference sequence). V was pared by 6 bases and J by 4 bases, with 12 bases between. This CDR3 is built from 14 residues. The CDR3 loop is CASRNGRNNEKLFF. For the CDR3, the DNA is TGTGCCAGCAGAAATGGGCGGAATAATGAAAAACTGTTTTTT.

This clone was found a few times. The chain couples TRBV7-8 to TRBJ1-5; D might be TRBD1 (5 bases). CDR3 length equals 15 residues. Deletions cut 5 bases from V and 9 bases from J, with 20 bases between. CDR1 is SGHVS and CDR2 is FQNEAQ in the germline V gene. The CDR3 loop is CASSVIWGPVWPQHF. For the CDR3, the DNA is TGTGCCAGCAGCGTAATATGGGGCCCGGTATGGCCCCAGCATTTT.

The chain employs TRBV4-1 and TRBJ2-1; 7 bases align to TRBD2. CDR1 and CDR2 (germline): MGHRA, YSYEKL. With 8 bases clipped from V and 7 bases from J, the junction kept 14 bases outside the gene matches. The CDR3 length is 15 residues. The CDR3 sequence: CASSPRRELRNEQFF. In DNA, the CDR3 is TGCGCCAGCTCTCCCCGGCGGGAGCTGAGAAATGAGCAGTTCTTC.

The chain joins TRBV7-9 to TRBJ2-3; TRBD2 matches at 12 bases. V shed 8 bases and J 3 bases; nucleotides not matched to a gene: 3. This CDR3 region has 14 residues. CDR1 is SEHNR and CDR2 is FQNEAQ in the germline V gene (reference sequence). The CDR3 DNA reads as TGTGCCAGCCGGACTAGCGGGACTACAGATACGCAGTATTTT. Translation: CASRTSGTTDTQYF.

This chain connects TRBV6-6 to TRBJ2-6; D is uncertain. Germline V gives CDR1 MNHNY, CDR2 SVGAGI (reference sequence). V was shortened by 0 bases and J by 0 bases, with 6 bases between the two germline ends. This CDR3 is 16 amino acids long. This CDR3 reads CASSYSRGSGANVLTF. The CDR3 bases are TGTGCCAGCAGTTACTCCCGAGGCTCTGGGGCCAACGTCCTGACTTTC.

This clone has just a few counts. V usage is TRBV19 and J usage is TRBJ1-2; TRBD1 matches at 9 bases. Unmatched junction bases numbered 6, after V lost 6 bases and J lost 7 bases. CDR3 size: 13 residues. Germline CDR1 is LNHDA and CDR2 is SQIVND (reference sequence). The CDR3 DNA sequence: TGTGCCAGTAGCAAAGGGACAGGGAGTGGCTACACCTTC. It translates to CASSKGTGSGYTF.

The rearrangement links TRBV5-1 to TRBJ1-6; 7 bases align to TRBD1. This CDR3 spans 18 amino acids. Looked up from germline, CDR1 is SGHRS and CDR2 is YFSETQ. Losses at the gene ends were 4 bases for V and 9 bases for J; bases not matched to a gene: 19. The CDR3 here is CASSRWTGQGISVSPLHF. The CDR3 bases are TGCGCCAGCAGCCGTTGGACAGGCCAAGGTATATCGGTTTCACCCCTCCACTTT. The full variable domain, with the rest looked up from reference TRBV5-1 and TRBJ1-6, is KAGVTQTPRYLIKTRGQQVTLSCSPISGHRSVSWYQQTPGQGLQFLFEYFSETQRNKGNFPGRFSGRQFSNSRSEMNVSTLELGDSALYLCASSRWTGQGISVSPLHFGNGTRLTVT.

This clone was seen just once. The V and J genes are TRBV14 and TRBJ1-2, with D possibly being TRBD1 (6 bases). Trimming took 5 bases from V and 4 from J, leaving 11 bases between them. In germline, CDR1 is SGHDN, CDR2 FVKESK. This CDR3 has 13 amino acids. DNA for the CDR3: TGTGCCAGCAGCTTACAGGGCATCTATGGCTACACCTTC. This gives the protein CASSLQGIYGYTF.

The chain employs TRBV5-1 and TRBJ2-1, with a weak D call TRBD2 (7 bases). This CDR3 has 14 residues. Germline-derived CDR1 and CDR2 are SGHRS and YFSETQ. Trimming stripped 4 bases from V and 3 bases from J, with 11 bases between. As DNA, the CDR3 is TGCGCCAGCAGCACAGGGAGGGACTACAATGAGCAGTTCTTC. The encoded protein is CASSTGRDYNEQFF.

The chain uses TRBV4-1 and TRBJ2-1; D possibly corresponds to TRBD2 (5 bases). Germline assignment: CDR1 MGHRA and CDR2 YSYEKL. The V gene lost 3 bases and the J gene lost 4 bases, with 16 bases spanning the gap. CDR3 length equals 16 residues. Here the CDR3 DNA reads TGCGCCAGCAGCCATTACTTCGGGAATGTGTACAATGAGCAGTTCTTC. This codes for CASSHYFGNVYNEQFF.

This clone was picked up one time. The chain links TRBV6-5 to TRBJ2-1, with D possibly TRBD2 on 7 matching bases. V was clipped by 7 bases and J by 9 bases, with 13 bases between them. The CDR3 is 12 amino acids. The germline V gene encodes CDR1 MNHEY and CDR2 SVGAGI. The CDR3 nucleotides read TGTGCCAGCACAACTGCGGGGGCTGAGCAGTTCTTC. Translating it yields CASTTAGAEQFF.

CDR3 bases: TGCGCCAGCAGCCAGCCACAGGGGCCCTATGGCTACACCTTC. Protein: CASSQPQGPYGYTF. The V and J genes are TRBV4-1 and TRBJ1-2; TRBD1 aligns across 7 bases. The CDR3 is 14 amino acids. The V and J ends lost 3 bases and 4 bases, in that order; junction bases with no gene match: 5. Germline V CDR1 and CDR2: MGHRA, YSYEKL.

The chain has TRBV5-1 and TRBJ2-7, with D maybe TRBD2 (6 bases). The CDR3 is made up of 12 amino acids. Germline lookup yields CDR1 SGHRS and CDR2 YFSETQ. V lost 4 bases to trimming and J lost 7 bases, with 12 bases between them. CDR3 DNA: TGCGCCAGCAGCGGGGGGACGGGAGAGCAGTACTTC. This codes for CASSGGTGEQYF.

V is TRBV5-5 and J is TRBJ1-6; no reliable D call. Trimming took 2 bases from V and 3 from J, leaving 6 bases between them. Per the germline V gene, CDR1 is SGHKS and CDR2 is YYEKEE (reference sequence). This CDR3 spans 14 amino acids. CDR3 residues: CASSFGDYNSPLHF. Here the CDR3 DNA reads TGTGCCAGCAGCTTTGGGGACTATAATTCACCCCTCCACTTT.

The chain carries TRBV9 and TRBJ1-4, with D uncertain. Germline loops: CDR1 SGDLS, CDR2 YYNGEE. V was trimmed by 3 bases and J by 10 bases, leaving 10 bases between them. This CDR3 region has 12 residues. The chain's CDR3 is CASSAYDGKLFF. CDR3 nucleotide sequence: TGTGCCAGCAGCGCCTATGATGGAAAACTGTTTTTT.

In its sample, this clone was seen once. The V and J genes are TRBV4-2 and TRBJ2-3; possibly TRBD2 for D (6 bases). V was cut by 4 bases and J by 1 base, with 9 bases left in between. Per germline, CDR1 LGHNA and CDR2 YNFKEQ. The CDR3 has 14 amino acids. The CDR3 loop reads CASSPGTCTDTQYF. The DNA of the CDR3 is TGTGCCAGCAGCCCAGGGACTTGCACAGATACGCAGTATTTT.

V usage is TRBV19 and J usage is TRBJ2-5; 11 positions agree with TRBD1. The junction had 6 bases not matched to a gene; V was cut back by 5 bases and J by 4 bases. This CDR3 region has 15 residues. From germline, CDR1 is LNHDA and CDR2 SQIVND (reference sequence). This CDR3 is CASSHRDRGGETQYF. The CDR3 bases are TGTGCCAGTAGTCACCGGGACAGGGGGGGAGAGACCCAGTACTTC. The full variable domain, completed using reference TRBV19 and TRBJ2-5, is DGGITQSPKYLFRKEGQNVTLSCEQNLNHDAMYWYRQDPGQGLRLIYYSQIVNDFQKGDIAEGYSVSREKKESFPLTVTSAQKNPTAFYLCASSHRDRGGETQYFGPGTRLLVL.

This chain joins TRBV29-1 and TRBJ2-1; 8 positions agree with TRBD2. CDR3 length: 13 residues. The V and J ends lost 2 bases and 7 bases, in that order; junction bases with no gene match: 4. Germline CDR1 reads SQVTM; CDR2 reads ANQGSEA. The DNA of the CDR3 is TGCAGCGTTGAACGCAGCGGGGGTAATGAGCAGTTCTTC. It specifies CSVERSGGNEQFF.

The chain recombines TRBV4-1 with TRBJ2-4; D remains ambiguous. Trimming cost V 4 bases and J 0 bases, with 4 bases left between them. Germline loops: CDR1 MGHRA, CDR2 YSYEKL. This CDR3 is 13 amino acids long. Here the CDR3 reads CASSRVAKNIQYF. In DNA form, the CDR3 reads TGCGCCAGCAGCCGGGTAGCCAAAAACATTCAGTACTTC.

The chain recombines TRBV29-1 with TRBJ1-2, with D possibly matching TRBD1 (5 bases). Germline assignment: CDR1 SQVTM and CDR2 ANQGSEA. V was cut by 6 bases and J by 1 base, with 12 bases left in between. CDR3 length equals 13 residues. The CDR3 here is CSVGQGGNYGYTF. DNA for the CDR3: TGCAGCGTGGGGCAGGGCGGTAACTATGGCTACACCTTC.